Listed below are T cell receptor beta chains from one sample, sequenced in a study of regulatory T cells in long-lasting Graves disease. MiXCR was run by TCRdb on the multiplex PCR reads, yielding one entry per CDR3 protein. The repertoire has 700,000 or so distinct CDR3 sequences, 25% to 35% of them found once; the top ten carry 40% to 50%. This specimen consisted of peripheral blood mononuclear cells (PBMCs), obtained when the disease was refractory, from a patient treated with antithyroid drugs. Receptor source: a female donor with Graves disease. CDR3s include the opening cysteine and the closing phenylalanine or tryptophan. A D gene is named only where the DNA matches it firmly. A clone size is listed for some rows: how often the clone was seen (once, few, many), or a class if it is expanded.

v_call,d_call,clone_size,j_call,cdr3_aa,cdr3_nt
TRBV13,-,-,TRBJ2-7,CASSFPRVREQYF,TGTGCCAGCAGCTTCCCCAGGGTACGCGAGCAGTACTTC
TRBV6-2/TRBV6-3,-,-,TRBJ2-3,CASSYSRGWADTQYF,TGTGCCAGCAGTTACTCGCGCGGGTGGGCAGATACGCAGTATTTT
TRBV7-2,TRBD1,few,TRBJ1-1,CASSPTGQGAYTEAFF,TGTGCCAGCAGCCCGACGGGACAGGGGGCGTACACTGAAGCTTTCTTT
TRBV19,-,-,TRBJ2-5,CASSIERQAQETQYF,TGTGCCAGTAGTATTGAGCGACAGGCCCAAGAGACCCAGTACTTC
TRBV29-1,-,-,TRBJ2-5,CSVETPKTEETQYF,TGCAGCGTTGAAACACCAAAGACGGAAGAGACCCAGTACTTC
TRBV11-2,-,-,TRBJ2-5,CASAPGLLQEAQYF,TGTGCCAGCGCCCCGGGATTACTGCAAGAGGCCCAGTACTTC
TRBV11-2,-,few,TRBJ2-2,CVSSLGPGPVTGELFF,TGTGTCAGCAGCTTAGGACCGGGGCCGGTTACCGGGGAGCTGTTTTTT
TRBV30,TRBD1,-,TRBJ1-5,CAWSAGTGEDQPQHF,TGTGCCTGGAGTGCAGGGACAGGGGAGGATCAGCCCCAGCATTTT
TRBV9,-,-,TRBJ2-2,CASKAAGTGELFF,TGTGCCAGCAAGGCAGCTGGTACCGGGGAGCTGTTTTTT
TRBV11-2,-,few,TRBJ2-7,CASRAHQGNYEQYF,TGTGCCAGCAGAGCACATCAGGGTAACTACGAGCAGTACTTC
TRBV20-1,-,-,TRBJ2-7,CSAQDNTYEQYF,TGCAGTGCTCAGGACAATACCTACGAGCAGTACTTC
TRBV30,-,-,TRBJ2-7,CAWSRGSYEQYF,TGTGCCTGGAGCAGGGGTTCCTACGAGCAGTACTTC
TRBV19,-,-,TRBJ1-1,CATGAGGLTEAFF,TGTGCCACAGGCGCCGGAGGCCTTACTGAAGCTTTCTTT
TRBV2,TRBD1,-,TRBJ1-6,CASRRPGQYSPLHF,TGTGCCAGCAGGCGGCCGGGACAGTACTCACCCCTCCACTTT
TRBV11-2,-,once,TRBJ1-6,CASSPATPSSYNSPLHF,TGTGCCAGCAGCCCAGCGACTCCAAGCTCCTATAATTCACCCCTCCACTTT
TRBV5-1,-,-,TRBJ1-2,CASSREGGAGYTF,TGCGCCAGCAGCCGCGAGGGGGGCGCTGGCTACACCTTC
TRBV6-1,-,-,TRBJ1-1,CANKGGQPTITEAFF,TGTGCCAACAAGGGGGGCCAACCTACCATCACTGAAGCTTTCTTT
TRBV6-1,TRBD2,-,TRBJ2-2,CACSGRTGELFF,TGTGCCTGTAGCGGGAGGACCGGGGAGCTGTTTTTT
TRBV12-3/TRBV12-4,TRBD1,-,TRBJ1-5,CASSTGTGWQPQHF,TGTGCCAGCAGTACCGGGACAGGGTGGCAGCCCCAGCATTTT
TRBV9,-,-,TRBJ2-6,CASSVEGVGANVLTF,TGTGCCAGCAGCGTAGAAGGGGTAGGGGCCAACGTCCTGACTTTC
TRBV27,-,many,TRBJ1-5,CASSAGGGQPQHF,TGTGCCAGCAGCGCGGGCGGGGGACAGCCCCAGCATTTT
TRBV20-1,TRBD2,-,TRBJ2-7,CSARASRTGTGTSGKYEQYF,TGCAGTGCTAGAGCCTCGCGGACAGGAACCGGGACTAGCGGGAAGTACGAGCAGTACTTC
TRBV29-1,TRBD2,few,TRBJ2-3,CSVSGRPTDTQYF,TGCAGCGTTAGCGGGAGGCCCACAGATACGCAGTATTTT
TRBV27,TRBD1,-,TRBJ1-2,CASKQGLEGYTF,TGTGCCAGCAAACAGGGGTTGGAAGGCTACACCTTC
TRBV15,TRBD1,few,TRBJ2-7,CATSRVFGQGGEQYF,TGTGCCACCAGCAGAGTCTTCGGACAGGGGGGTGAGCAGTACTTC
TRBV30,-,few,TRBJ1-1,CAGVWVRAFF,TGTGCTGGAGTTTGGGTAAGGGCTTTCTTT
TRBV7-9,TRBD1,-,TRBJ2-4,CASSPSDRVVNIQYF,TGTGCCAGCAGCCCATCGGACAGGGTTGTAAACATTCAGTACTTC
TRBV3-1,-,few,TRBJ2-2,CASSQLDKGRANTGELFF,TGTGCCAGCAGCCAACTAGATAAGGGGCGGGCCAACACCGGGGAGCTGTTTTTT
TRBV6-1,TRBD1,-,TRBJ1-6,CASSRLGDRASPLHF,TGTGCCAGCAGTCGACTCGGGGACAGGGCCTCACCCCTCCACTTT
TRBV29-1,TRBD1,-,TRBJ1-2,CSVSAGGYSGYTF,TGCAGCGTTTCGGCAGGGGGATACTCTGGCTACACCTTC
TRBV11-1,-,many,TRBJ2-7,CASRRSWRTGHEQYF,TGTGCCAGCAGACGATCTTGGCGAACAGGCCACGAGCAGTACTTC